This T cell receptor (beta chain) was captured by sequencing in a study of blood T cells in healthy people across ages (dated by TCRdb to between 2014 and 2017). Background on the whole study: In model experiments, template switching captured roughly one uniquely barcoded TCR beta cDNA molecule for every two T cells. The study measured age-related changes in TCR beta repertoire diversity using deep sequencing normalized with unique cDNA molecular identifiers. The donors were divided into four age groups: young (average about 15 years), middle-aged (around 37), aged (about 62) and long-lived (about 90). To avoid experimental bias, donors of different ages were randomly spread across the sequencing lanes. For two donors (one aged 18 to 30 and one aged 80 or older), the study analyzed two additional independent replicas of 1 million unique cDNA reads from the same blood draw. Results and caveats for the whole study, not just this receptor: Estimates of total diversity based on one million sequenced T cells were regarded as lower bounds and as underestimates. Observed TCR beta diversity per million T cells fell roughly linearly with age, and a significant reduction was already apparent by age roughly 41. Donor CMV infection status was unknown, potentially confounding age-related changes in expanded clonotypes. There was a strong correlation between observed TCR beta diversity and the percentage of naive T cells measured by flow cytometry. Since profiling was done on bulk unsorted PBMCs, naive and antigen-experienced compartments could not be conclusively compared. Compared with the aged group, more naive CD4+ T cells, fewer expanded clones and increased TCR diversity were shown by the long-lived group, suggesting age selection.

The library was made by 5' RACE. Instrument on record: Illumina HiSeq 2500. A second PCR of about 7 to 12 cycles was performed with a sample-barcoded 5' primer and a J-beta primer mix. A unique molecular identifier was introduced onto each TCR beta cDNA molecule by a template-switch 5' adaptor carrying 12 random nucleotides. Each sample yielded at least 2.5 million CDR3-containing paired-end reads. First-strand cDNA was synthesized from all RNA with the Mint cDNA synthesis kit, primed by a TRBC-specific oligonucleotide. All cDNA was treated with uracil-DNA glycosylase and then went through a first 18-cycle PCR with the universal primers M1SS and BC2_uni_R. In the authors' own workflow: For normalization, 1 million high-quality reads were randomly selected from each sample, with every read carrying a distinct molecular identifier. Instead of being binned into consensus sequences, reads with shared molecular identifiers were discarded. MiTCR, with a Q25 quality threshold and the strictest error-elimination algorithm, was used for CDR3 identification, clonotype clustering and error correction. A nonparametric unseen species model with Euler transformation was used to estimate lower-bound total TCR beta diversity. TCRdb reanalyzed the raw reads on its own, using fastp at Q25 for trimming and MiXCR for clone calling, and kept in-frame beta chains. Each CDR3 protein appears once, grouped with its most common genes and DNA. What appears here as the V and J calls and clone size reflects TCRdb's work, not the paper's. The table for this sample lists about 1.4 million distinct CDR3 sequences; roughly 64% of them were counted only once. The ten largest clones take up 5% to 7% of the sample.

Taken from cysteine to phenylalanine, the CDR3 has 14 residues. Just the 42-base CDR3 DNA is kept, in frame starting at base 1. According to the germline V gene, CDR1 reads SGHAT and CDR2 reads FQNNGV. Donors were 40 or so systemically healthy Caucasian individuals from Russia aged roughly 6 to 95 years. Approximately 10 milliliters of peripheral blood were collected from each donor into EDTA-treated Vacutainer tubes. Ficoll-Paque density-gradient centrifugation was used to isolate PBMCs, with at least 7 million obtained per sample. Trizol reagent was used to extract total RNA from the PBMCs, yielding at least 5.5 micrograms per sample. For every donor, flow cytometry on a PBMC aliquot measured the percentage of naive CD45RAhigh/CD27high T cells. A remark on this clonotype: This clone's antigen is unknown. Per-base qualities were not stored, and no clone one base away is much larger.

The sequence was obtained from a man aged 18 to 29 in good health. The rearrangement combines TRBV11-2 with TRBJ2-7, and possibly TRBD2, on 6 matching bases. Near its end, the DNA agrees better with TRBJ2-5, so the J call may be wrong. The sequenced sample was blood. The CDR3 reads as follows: CASSHRGTVETQYF. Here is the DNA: TGTGCCAGCAGCCACAGAGGGACTGTGGAGACCCAGTACTTC.